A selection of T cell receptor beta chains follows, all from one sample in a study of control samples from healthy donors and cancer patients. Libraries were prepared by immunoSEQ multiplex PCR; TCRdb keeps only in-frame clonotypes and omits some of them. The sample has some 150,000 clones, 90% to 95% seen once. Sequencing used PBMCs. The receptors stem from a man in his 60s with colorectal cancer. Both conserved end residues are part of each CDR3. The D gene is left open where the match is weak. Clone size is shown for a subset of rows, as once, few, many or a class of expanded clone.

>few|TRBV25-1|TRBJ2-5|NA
TGTGCCAGCAGTGCTACCCCGGGACGCAAGGACTTC
CASSATPGRKDF
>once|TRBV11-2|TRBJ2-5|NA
TGTGCCAGCAGCTTAGTGGCAGGGTATGATGGGGAGACCCAGTACTTC
CASSLVAGYDGETQYF
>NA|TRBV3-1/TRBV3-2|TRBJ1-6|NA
TGTGCCAGCAGCCGCGCAAAAGGGAGCTCCTATAATTCACCCCTCCACTTT
CASSRAKGSSYNSPLHF
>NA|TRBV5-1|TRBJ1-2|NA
TGCGCCAGCACCCCAGGGGACGCAGATTCAGGAGGAGGCTACACCTTC
CASTPGDADSGGGYTF
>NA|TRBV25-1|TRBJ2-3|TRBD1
TGTGCCAGCAGTGAAGCCGGGACAGGGCAGGATACGCAGTATTTT
CASSEAGTGQDTQYF
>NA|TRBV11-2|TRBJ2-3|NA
TGTGCCAGCAGCTTAGGGCAGAGCACAGATACGCAGTATTTT
CASSLGQSTDTQYF
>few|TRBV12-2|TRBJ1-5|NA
TGTGCAAGTCGCGGCGCCGCTAGCCGGGATAGCAATCAGCCCCAGCATTTT
CASRGAASRDSNQPQHF
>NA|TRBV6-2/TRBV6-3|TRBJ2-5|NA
TGTGCCAGCAGTTACACCTCGGGCGCTCAAGAGACCCAGTACTTC
CASSYTSGAQETQYF
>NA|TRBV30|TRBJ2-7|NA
TGTGCCTGGAGCATAGGGACGGAATCCTACGAGCAGTACTTC
CAWSIGTESYEQYF
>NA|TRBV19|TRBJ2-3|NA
TGTGCCAGTAGGAACACGTTAATTAGCACAGATACGCAGTATTTT
CASRNTLISTDTQYF
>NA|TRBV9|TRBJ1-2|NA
TGTGCCAGCAGCGTAAGGCCCGGGGGCGGCTACACCTTC
CASSVRPGGGYTF
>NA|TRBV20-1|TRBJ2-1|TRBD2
TGCAGTGCTAGTGGGGGGGACTACAATGAGCAGTTCTTC
CSASGGDYNEQFF
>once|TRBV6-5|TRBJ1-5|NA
TGTGCCAGCAGATTCACAGCCGATAGCAATCAGCCCCAGCATTTT
CASRFTADSNQPQHF
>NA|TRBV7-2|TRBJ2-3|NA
TGTGCCAGCAGCCCCGGGACCTACCCCCAGGGAGATACGCAGTATTTT
CASSPGTYPQGDTQYF
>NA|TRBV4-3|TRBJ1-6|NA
TGCGCCAGCAGCCAAGGGGGGACCTCCTATAATTCACCCCTCCACTTT
CASSQGGTSYNSPLHF
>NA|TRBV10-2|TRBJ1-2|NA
TGCGCCAGCAGTGAGGAGCAGGGCTTTAACTATGGCTACACCTTC
CASSEEQGFNYGYTF
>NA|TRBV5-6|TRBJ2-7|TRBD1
TGTGCCAGCAGCCTAAACCCCGACAGGGAGTCCTACGAGCAGTACTTC
CASSLNPDRESYEQYF
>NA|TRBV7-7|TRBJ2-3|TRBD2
TGTGCCAGCAGCTTAGAGGTGACGGGAGGGGCGACAGATACGCAGTATTTT
CASSLEVTGGATDTQYF
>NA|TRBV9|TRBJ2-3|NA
TGTGCCAGCAGCCTAAGGACAATCGGCATTGAGGATACGCAGTATTTT
CASSLRTIGIEDTQYF
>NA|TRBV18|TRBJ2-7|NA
TGTGCCAGCTCACCGATGGGGGACGAGCAGTACTTC
CASSPMGDEQYF
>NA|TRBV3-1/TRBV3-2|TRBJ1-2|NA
TGTGCCAGCAGCCATCAGGGAGTCTATGGCTACACCTTC
CASSHQGVYGYTF
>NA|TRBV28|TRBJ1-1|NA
TGTGCCAGCAGTTCCCCCCCAGTGAACACTGAAGCTTTCTTT
CASSSPPVNTEAFF
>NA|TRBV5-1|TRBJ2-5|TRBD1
TGCGCCAGCAGCTCCACAGGGGAGGAGACCCAGTACTTC
CASSSTGEETQYF
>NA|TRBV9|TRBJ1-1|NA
TGTGCCAGCAGCGTAGGCAGGCCAAACACTGAAGCTTTCTTT
CASSVGRPNTEAFF
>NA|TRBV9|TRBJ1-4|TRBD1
TGTGCCAGCAGCCCCCGACAGGGAAGTGAAAAACTGTTTTTT
CASSPRQGSEKLFF
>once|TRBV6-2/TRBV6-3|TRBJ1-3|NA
TGTGCCAGCAGCCAGACAGGTACTGGAAACACCATATATTTT
CASSQTGTGNTIYF
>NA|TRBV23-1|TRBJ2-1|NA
TGCGCCAGCAGCTATGGGTACAATGAGCAGTTCTTC
CASSYGYNEQFF
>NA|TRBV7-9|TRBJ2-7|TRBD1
TGTGCCAGCAGCCCCGAGACTGGACAGGGCAGGGAGTACGAGCAGTACTTC
CASSPETGQGREYEQYF
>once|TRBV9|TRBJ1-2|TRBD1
TGTGCCAGCAGCGAAACGACAGGGAACTATGGCTACACCTTC
CASSETTGNYGYTF
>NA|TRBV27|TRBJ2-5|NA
TGTGCCAGCAGATTTCGGCAATCACAAGAGACCCAGTACTTC
CASRFRQSQETQYF
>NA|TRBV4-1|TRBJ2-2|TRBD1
TGCGCCAGCAGCGGCGTGAAGGACAGGGACCTGTTTTTT
CASSGVKDRDLFF
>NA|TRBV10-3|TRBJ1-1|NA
TGTGCCACCACGACGGGAACTGAAGCTTTCTTT
CATTTGTEAFF
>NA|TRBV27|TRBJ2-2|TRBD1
TGTGCCAGCAGTGACAGGGGGTCGTACACCGGGGAGCTGTTTTTT
CASSDRGSYTGELFF
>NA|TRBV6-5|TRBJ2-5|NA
TGTGCCAGCAGCGCCGGTGGGGGTGGTTGGGAGACCCAGTACTTC
CASSAGGGGWETQYF
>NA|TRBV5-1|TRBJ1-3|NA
TGCGCCAGCAGCTTGGTGGGAGCTTCTGGAAACACCATATATTTT
CASSLVGASGNTIYF
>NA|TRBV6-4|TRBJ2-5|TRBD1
TGTGCCAGCAGTCCGGGACAGGGGTCCGAGACCCAGTACTTC
CASSPGQGSETQYF
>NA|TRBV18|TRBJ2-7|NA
TGTGCCAGCTCACCCCTTGGGGGCAGCGTGAACGAGCAGTACTTC
CASSPLGGSVNEQYF
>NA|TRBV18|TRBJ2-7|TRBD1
TGTGCCAGCTCCCCCGGGACAGGGAGGGCCTACGAGCAGTACTTC
CASSPGTGRAYEQYF
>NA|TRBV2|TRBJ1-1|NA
TGTGCCAGCAGCAACAGGGAGGATACTGAAGCTTTCTTT
CASSNREDTEAFF
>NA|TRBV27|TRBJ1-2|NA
TGTGCCAGCAGTTTAACGGCAGGGGCTGGTGCTTGGGGCTACACCTTC
CASSLTAGAGAWGYTF
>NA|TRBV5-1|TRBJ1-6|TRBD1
TGCGCCAGCAGCTTGGAGACAGGGTGGATCTCACCCCTCCACTTT
CASSLETGWISPLHF
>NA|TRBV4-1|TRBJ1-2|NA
TGCGCCAGCAGCCCAGGCCAGGGACCGGCTTATGGCTACACCTTC
CASSPGQGPAYGYTF
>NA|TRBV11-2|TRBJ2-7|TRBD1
TGTGCCAGCAGCCTCGGGACAGGGGTCTATTACGAGCAGTACTTC
CASSLGTGVYYEQYF
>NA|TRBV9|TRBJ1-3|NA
TGTGCCAGCAGCGTAGTAGGCGACCCTATTTCTGGAAACACCATATATTTT
CASSVVGDPISGNTIYF
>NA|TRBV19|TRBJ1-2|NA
TGTGCCAGTAACCCTTCTCGGGGGTACTATGGCTACACCTTC
CASNPSRGYYGYTF
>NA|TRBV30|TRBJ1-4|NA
TGTGCCTGGAATCGGCCAGGACAGTTGCTGTTTTTT
CAWNRPGQLLFF
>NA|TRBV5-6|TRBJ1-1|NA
TGTGCCAGCAGCCTTGTGGGGGGCCACCTGGACGCTTTCTTT
CASSLVGGHLDAFF
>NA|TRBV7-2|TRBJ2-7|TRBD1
TGTGCCAGCAGCTCCGACAGGGTGCCCTACGAGCAGTACTTC
CASSSDRVPYEQYF